This T cell receptor beta chain emerged from a study of T cell repertoires in cytomegalovirus infection (dated by TCRdb to between 2017 and 2020). Regarding the complete study: The HLA type of each donor mattered for the analysis, because public TCR beta signatures pointed to carriage of CMV infection along with the matching HLA type.

Comments on this clonotype: Its antigen specificity is not known. No base quality values were provided; no much bigger clone lies one nucleotide off.

Findings and caveats that apply to the study as a whole: Carriers of CMV infection plus the relevant HLA type were discriminated by the cumulative frequency of public TCR beta family members in the study cohort and in an independent 352-donor cohort. The ex vivo response was dominated by HLA-C-restricted CMV-specific TCR beta clonotypes, which also provided the single most frequent clonotype in two of eight donors.

CDR1 GTSNPN and CDR2 SVGIG are derived from the germline V gene (reference sequence). The CDR3 numbers 14 residues from cysteine through phenylalanine. This entry keeps only the CDR3 DNA: 42 bases, framed from base 1. V gives up 4 bases and J gives up 0 bases, and the segment between their germline ends measures 9 bases. Sequenced on an Illumina HiSeq 1500. The public sequencing data were trimmed at Q25 with fastp and processed into clonotypes with MiXCR by TCRdb, which kept only in-frame beta chains. All rows with the same CDR3 protein become a single entry with the most common DNA and genes. This sample comprises approximately 190,000 distinct CDR3 sequences, approximately 9.7% of them detected only once. The biggest ten clones account for about 4.6% of the sample.

The chain uses TRBV30 and TRBJ2-2; TRBD1 could be the D gene, as 6 bases match. The TCR originated in a human donor in good health (CMV status not recorded). Some clones in this sample may be carry-over from other donors' samples. Sequences were obtained from PBMCs. The CDR3 reads CAWTGDANTGELFF. At the DNA level, the sequence is TGTGCCTGGACAGGGGACGCGAACACCGGGGAGCTGTTTTTT.